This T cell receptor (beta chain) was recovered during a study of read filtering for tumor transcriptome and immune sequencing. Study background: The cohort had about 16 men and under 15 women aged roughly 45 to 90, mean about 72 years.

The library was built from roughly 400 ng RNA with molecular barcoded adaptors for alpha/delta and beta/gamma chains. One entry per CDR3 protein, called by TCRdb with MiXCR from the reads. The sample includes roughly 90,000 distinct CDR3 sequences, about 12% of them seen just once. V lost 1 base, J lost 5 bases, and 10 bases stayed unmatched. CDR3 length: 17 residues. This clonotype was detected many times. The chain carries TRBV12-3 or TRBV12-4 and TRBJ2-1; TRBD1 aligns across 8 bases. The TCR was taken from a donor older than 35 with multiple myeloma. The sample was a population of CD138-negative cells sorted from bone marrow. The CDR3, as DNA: TGTGCCAGCAGTTTAGGCACAGGGGGATTTCGGGACAATGAGCAGTTCTTC. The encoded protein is CASSLGTGGFRDNEQFF.